This T cell receptor (beta chain) was profiled in a study of T-cell memory formation after mild COVID-19. In the study overall: Most TCR clusters belonged to a single donor.

Germline V CDR1 and CDR2: KGHSH, LQKENI. V lost 6 bases and J lost 8, with 14 bases in between. CDR3 size: 14 residues. Study conclusions and caveats: Nothing confirmed that second-wave clones peaking on day 37 were specific for SARS-CoV-2. Clones that got smaller from day 15 to 85 had even CD4/CD8, while clones growing later tipped toward CD4+.

Sample barcodes and UMIs were carried by the TCR alpha and TCR beta cDNA libraries that 5'RACE generated with constant-segment primers. In TCRdb, the 5' RACE reads were re-called with MiXCR into one record per CDR3 protein. The table records around 450,000 distinct CDR3 sequences, about 20% of them present only once. In regard to this clonotype: The target antigen is unknown.

The chain uses TRBV18 and TRBJ1-6, with a possible D match to TRBD1 (5 bases). The TCR originated in an adult woman who had mild COVID-19 (a few samples of this study predate the infection). Cell type and time point are not known. Input material: PBMCs or a T cell subset sorted from them (not recorded which). The CDR3 loop reads CASSPQDTDSPLHF. DNA of the CDR3: TGTGCCAGCTCCCCCCAGGACACTGATTCACCCCTCCACTTT.